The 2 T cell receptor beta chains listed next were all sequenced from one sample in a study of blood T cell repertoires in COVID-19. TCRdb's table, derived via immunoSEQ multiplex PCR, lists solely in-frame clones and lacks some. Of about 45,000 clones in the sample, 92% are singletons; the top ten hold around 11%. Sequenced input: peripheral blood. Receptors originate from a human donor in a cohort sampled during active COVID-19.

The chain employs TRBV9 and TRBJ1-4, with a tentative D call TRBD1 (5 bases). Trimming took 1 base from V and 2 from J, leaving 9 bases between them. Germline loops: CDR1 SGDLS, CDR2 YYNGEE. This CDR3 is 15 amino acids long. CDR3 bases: TGTGCCAGCAGCGTATGGGGGGAGACTAATGAAAAACTGTTTTTT. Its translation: CASSVWGETNEKLFF.

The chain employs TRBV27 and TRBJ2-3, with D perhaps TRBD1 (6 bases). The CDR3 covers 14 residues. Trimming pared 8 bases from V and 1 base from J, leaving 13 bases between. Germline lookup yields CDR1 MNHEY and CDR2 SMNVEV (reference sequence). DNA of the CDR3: TGTGCCAGCCATGAAGGGGGACGCACAGATACGCAGTATTTT. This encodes CASHEGGRTDTQYF.